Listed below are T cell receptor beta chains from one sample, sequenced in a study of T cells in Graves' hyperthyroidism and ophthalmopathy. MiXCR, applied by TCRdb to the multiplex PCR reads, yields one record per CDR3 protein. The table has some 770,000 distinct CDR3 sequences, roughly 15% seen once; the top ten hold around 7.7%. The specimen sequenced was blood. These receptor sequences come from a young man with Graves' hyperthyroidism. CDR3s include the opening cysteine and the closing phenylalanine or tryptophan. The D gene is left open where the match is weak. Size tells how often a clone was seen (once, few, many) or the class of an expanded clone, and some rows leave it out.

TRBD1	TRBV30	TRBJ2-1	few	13	CARGTGFRNEQFF	TGTGCCCGCGGGACAGGGTTTCGGAATGAGCAGTTCTTC
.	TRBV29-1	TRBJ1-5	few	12	CSVGNREGPQHF	TGCAGCGTTGGGAACCGCGAGGGGCCCCAGCATTTT
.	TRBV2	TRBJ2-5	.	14	CASSEAGRIETQYF	TGTGCCAGCAGTGAAGCGGGTCGGATAGAGACCCAGTACTTC
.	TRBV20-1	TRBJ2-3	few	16	CSARGPGAANTDTQYF	TGCAGTGCTAGAGGACCCGGGGCAGCGAACACAGATACGCAGTATTTT
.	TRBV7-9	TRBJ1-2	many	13	CASSQSQDYGYTF	TGTGCCAGCAGCCAAAGTCAGGACTATGGCTACACCTTC
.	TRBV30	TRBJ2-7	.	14	CAWSVLGGVGEQYF	TGTGCCTGGAGTGTCTTGGGGGGAGTAGGCGAGCAGTACTTC
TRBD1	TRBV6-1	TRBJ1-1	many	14	CASGRGTGWTEAFF	TGTGCCAGTGGAAGGGGGACAGGGTGGACTGAAGCTTTCTTT
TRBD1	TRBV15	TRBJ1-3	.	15	CATSWDRVSGNTIYF	TGTGCCACCAGCTGGGACAGGGTCTCCGGAAACACCATATATTTT
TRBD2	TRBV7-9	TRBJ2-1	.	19	CASSQPVGLAGGRGNQQFF	TGTGCCAGCAGCCAACCCGTGGGTTTAGCGGGAGGCAGGGGAAATCAGCAGTTCTTC
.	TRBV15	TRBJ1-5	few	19	CATSRDFGGGPGVDQPQHF	TGTGCCACCAGCAGAGATTTTGGGGGAGGTCCCGGGGTGGATCAGCCCCAGCATTTT
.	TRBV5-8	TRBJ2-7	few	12	CASSSTNLEQYF	TGTGCCAGCAGCTCCACCAACCTGGAGCAGTACTTC
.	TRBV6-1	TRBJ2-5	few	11	CASRLEGSQYF	TGTGCCAGCAGGCTAGAGGGGTCCCAGTACTTC
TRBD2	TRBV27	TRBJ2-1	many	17	CASSGGTSQSSYNEQFF	TGTGCCAGCAGCGGGGGGACTTCCCAAAGCTCCTACAATGAGCAGTTCTTC
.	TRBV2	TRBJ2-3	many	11	CASYNADTQYF	TGTGCCAGTTATAACGCAGATACGCAGTATTTT
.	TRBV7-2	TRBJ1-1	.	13	CASSSRDTSPAFF	TGTGCCAGCAGCTCCCGGGACACATCTCCAGCTTTCTTT
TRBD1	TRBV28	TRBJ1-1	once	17	CASSLETGGQGSTEAFF	TGTGCCAGCAGTTTGGAAACAGGGGGACAGGGGAGCACTGAAGCTTTCTTT
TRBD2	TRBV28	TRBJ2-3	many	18	CASSFQVAGGLSTDTQYF	TGTGCCAGCAGTTTCCAGGTAGCGGGAGGCCTCTCCACAGATACGCAGTATTTT
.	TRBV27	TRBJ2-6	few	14	CASSKGAGANVLTF	TGTGCCAGCAGTAAGGGGGCTGGGGCCAACGTCCTGACTTTC